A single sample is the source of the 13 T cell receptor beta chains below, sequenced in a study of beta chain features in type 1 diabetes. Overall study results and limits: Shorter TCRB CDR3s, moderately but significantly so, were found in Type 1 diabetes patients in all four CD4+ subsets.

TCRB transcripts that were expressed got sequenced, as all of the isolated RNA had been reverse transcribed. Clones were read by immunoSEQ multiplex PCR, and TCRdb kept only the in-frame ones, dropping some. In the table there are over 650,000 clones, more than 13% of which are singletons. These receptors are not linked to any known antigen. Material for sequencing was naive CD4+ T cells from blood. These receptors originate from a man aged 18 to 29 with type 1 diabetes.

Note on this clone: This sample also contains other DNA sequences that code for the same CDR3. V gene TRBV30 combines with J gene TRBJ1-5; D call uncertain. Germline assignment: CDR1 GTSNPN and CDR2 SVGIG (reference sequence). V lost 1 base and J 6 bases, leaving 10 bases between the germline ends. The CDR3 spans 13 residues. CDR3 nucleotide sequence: TGTGCCTGGAGTGGGACCGGGAGTCAGCCCCAGCATTTT. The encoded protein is CAWSGTGSQPQHF.

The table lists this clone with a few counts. CDR3 amino acids: CSARDFNEQYF. CDR3 nucleotide sequence: TGCAGTGCTAGAGATTTCAACGAGCAGTACTTC. V is TRBV20-1 and J is TRBJ2-7; D ambiguous. V shed 0 bases and J shed 5 bases, with 5 bases lying between them. This CDR3 has 11 amino acids. The germline gives CDR1 DFQATT, CDR2 SNEGSKA (reference sequence).

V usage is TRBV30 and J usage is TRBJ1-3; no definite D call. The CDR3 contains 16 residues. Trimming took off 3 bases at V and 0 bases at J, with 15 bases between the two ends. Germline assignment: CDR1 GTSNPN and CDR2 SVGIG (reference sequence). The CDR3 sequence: CAWSPSRISSGNTIYF. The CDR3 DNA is TGTGCCTGGAGCCCTAGCAGGATCAGCTCTGGAAACACCATATATTTT.

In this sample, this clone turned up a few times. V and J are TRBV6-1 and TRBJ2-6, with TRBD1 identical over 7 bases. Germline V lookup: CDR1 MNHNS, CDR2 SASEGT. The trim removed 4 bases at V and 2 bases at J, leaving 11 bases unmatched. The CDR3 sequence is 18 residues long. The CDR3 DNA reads TGTGCCAGCAGTGCTCCTTCGGGACAGTGGACTGGGGCCAACGTCCTGACTTTC. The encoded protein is CASSAPSGQWTGANVLTF.

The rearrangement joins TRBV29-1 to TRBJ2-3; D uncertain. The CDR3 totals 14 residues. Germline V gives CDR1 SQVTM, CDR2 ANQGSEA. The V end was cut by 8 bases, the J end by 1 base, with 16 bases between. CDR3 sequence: CSSQMGIGTDTQYF. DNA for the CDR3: TGCAGCTCTCAAATGGGGATCGGCACAGATACGCAGTATTTT.

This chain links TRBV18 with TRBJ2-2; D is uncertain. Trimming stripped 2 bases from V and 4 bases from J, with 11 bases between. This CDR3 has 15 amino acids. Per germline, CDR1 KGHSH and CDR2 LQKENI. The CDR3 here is CASSPDLSLTGELFF. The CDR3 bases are TGTGCCAGCTCACCAGATCTTTCCCTCACCGGGGAGCTGTTTTTT.

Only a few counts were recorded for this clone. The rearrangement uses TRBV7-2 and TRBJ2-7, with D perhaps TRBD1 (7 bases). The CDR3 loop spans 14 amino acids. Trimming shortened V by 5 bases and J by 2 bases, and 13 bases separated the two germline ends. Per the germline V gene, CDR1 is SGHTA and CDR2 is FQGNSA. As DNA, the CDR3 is TGTGCCAGCAGCCCAGGGGGGAGAGCCTACGAGCAGTACTTC. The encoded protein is CASSPGGRAYEQYF.

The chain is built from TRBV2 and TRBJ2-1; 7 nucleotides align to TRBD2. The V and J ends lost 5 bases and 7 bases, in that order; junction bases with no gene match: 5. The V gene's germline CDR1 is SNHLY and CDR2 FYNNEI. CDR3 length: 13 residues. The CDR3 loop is CASSYNSGNEQFF. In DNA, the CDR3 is TGTGCCAGCAGTTATAATAGCGGGAATGAGCAGTTCTTC.

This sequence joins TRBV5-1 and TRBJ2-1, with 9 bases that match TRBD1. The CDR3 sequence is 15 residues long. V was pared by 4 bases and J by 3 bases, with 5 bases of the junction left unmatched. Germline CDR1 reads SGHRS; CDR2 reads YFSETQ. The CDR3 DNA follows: TGCGCCAGCAGCCTGACAGGGGGAGACTACAATGAGCAGTTCTTC. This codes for CASSLTGGDYNEQFF.

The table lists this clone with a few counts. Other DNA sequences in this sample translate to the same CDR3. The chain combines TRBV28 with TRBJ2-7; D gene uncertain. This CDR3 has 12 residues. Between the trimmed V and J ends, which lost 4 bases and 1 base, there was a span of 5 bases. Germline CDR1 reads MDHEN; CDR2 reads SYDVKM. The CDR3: CASSSSSYEQYF. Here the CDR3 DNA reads TGTGCCAGCAGTTCCTCTTCCTACGAGCAGTACTTC.

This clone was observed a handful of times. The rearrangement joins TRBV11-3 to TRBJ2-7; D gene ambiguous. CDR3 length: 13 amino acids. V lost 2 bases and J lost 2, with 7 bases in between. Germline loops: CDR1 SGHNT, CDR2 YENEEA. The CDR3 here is CASSLRETYEQYF. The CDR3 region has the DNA TGTGCCAGCAGCTTAAGAGAGACCTACGAGCAGTACTTC.

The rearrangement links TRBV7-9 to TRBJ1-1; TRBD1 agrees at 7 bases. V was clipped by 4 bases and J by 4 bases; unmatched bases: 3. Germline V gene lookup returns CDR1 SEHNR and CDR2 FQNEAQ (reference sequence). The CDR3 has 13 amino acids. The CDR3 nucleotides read TGTGCCAGCAGCTCGACAGGGCTCACTGAAGCTTTCTTT. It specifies CASSSTGLTEAFF.

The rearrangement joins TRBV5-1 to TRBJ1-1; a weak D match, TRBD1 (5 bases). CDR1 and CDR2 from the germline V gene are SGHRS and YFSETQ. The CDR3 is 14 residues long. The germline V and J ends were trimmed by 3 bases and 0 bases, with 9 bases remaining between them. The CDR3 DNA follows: TGCGCCAGCAGCTCTACAGGAATGAACACTGAAGCTTTCTTT. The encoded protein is CASSSTGMNTEAFF.